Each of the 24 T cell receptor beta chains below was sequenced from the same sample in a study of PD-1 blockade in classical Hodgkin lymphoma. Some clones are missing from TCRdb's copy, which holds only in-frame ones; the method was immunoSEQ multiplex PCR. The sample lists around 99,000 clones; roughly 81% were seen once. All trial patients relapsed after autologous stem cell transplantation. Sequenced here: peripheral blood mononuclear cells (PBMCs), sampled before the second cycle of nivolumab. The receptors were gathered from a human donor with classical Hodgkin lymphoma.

The CDR3 here is CASRARLAGGSNEQFF. CDR3 bases: TGTGCCAGCAGAGCCAGACTAGCGGGAGGTAGCAATGAGCAGTTCTTC. The genes are TRBV2 and TRBJ2-1, with 13 bases matching TRBD2. This CDR3 comprises 16 residues. Per the germline V gene, CDR1 is SNHLY and CDR2 is FYNNEI. V was pared by 6 bases and J by 6 bases, with 8 bases of the junction left unmatched.

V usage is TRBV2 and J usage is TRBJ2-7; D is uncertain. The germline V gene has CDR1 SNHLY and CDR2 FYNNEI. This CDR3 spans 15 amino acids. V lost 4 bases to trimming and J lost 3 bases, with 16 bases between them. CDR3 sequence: CASSVAKGPIYEQYF. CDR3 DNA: TGTGCCAGCAGTGTGGCTAAAGGACCTATCTACGAGCAGTACTTC.

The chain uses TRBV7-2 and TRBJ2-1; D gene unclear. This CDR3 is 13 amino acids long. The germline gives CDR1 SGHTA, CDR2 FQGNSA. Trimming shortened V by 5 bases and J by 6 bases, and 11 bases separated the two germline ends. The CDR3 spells CASSPRMGNEQFF. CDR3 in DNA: TGTGCCAGCAGCCCGCGCATGGGCAATGAGCAGTTCTTC.

In DNA, the CDR3 is TGTGCCAGTAGGCTTCCGGGACAGAGGACTGAAGCTTTCTTT. Translated: CASRLPGQRTEAFF. The chain employs TRBV19 and TRBJ1-1; 7 bases match TRBD1. This CDR3 spans 14 amino acids. Germline loops: CDR1 LNHDA, CDR2 SQIVND (reference sequence). With V trimmed by 6 bases and J by 5 bases, 9 bases remained unmatched.

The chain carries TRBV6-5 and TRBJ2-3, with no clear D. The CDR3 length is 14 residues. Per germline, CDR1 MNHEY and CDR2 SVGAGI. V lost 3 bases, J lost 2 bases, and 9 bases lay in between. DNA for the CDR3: TGTGCCAGCAGTTATAACAGCTACACAGATACGCAGTATTTT. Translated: CASSYNSYTDTQYF.

CDR3 nucleotides: TGCGCCAGCTCGGTTAACAGCCCAAACCGGGAGACCCAGTACTTC. This codes for CASSVNSPNRETQYF. This rearrangement joins TRBV5-1 to TRBJ2-5; D is ambiguous. CDR1 and CDR2 from the germline V gene are SGHRS and YFSETQ. Trimming removed 7 bases at V and 5 bases at J, with 21 bases between. The CDR3 has 15 amino acids.

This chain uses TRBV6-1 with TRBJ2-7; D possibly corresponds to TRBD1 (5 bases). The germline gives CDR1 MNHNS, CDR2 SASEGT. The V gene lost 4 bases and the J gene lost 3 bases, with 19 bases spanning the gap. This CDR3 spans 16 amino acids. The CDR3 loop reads CASSASAGLGVYEQYF. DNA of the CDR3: TGTGCCAGCAGTGCCTCCGCAGGCCTAGGGGTCTACGAGCAGTACTTC.

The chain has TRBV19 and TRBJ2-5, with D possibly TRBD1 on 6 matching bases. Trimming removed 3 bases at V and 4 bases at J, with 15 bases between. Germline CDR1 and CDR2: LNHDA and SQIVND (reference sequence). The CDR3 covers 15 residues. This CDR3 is CASSISRGSLETQYF. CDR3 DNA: TGTGCCAGTAGTATTTCCAGGGGATCGTTAGAGACCCAGTACTTC.

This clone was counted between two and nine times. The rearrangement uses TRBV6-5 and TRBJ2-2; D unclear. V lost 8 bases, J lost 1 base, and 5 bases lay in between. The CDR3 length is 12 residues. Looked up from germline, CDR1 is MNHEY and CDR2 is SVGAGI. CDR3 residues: CASAVNTGELFF. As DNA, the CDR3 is TGTGCCAGCGCAGTGAACACCGGGGAGCTGTTTTTT.

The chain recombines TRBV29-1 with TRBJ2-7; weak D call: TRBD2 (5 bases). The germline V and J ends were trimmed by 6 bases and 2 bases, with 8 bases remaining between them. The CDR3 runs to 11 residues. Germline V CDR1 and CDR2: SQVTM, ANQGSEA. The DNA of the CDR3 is TGCAGCGTCCTCGGGGCCTACGAGCAGTACTTC. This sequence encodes CSVLGAYEQYF.

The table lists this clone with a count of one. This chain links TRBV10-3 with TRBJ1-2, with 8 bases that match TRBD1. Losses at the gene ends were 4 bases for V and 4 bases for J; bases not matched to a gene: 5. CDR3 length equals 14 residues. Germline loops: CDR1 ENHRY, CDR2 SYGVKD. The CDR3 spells CAISGDRGGYGYTF. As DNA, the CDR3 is TGTGCCATCAGTGGAGACAGGGGAGGCTATGGCTACACCTTC.

The CDR3 nucleotides are TGTGCCATCAGTGAGTCAATCGAGCAGTACTTC. Translating gives CAISESIEQYF. V and J are TRBV10-3 and TRBJ2-7; D is ambiguous. The CDR3 spans 11 residues. In germline, CDR1 is ENHRY, CDR2 SYGVKD. The V and J ends lost 0 bases and 6 bases respectively, with 3 bases between them.

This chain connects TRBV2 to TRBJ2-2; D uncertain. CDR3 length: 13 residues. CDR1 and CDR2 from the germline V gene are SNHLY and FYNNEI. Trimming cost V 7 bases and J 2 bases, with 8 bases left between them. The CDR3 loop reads CASTASNTGELFF. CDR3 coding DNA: TGTGCCAGCACTGCATCAAACACCGGGGAGCTGTTTTTT.

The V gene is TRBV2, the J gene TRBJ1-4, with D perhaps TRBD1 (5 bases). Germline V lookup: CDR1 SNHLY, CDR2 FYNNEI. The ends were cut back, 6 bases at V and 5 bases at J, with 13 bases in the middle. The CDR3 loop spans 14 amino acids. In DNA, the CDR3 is TGTGCCAGCAGCCCCGGGACGGAGAATGAAAAACTGTTTTTT. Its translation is CASSPGTENEKLFF.

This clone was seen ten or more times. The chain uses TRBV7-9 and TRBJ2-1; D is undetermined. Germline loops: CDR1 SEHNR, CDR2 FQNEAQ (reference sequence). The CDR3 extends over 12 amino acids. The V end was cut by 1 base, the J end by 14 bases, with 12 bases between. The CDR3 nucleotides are TGTGCCAGCAGCTTAGGTCAGGCAAGTGAGTTCTTC. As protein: CASSLGQASEFF.

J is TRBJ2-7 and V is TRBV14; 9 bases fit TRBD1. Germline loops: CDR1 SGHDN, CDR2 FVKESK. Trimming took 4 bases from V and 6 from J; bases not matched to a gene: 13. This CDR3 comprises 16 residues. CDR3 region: CASSPSGRTGDSEQYF. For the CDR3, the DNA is TGTGCCAGCAGCCCCTCCGGGAGGACAGGGGATTCCGAGCAGTACTTC.

For the CDR3, the DNA is TGCGCCAGCAGCCTTGGGACCGGGGCAACCGGGGAGCTGTTTTTT. This encodes CASSLGTGATGELFF. The chain uses TRBV5-1 and TRBJ2-2; tentatively, D is TRBD1 or TRBD2 (5 bases each). Germline-derived CDR1 and CDR2 are SGHRS and YFSETQ. V lost 4 bases, J lost 5 bases, and 15 bases lay in between. The CDR3 runs to 15 residues.

CDR3 nucleotide sequence: TGTGCCAGCAGCGGCGGGACAGTAAACTATGGCTACACCTTC. Translated: CASSGGTVNYGYTF. The rearrangement uses TRBV5-4 and TRBJ1-2; TRBD1 matches at 7 bases. CDR1 is SGHNT and CDR2 is YYREEE in the germline V gene (reference sequence). This CDR3 spans 14 amino acids. Losses at the gene ends were 4 bases for V and 2 bases for J; bases not matched to a gene: 5.

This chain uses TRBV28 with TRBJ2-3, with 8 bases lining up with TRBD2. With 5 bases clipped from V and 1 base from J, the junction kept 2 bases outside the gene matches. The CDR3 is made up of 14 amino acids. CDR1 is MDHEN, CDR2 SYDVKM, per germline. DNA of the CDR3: TGTGCCAGCAGTCCAGCGGGGGGCACAGATACGCAGTATTTT. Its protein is CASSPAGGTDTQYF.

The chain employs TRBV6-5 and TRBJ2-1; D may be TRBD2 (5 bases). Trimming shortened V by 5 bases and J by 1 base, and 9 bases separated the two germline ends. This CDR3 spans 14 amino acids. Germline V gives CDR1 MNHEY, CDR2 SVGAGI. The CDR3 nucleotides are TGTGCCAGCAGTGTTCGGGAATCCTACAATGAGCAGTTCTTC. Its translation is CASSVRESYNEQFF.

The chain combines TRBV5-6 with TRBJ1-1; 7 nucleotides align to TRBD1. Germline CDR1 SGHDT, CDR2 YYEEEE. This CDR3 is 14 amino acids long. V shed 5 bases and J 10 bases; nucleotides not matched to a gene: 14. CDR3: CASSRQGGEARAFF. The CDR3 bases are TGTGCCAGCAGTCGACAGGGAGGCGAGGCTAGAGCTTTCTTT.

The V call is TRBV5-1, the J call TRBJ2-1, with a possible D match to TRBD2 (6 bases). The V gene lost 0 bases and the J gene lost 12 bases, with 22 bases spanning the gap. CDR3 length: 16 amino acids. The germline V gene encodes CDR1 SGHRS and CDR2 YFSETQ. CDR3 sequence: CASSLDTGTGPRGQFF. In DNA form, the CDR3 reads TGCGCCAGCAGCTTGGACACCGGGACTGGACCACGAGGGCAGTTCTTC.

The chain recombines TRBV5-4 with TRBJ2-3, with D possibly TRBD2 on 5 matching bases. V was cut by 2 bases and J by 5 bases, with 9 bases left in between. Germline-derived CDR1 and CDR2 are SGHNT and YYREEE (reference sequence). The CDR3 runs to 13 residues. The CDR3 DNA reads TGTGCCAGCAGCTTACCACTAGTAGATACGCAGTATTTT. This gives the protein CASSLPLVDTQYF.

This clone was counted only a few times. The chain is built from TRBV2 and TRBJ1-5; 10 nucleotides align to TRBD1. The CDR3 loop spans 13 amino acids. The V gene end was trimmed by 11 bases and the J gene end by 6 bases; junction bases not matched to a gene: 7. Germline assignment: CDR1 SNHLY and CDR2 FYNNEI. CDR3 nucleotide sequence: TGTGCCGGCCGGACAGGGGGGGGTCAGCCCCAGCATTTT. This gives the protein CAGRTGGGQPQHF.